This TCR beta chain was found in a study of cytomegalovirus exposure and HLA in healthy donors. As for the study in general: Assignment to the Caucasian-associated ancestry cluster applied to about 80% of the approximately 400 genotyped donors. Study-wide findings and caveats: Researchers reported in a later analysis that common viral pathogens appeared linked to several top clusters.

J gave up 5 bases and V 4 bases, and 5 bases lay outside the gene matches. The CDR3 extends over 14 amino acids. From germline, CDR1 is MNHEY and CDR2 SVGAGI. The PCR contained 60 Vbeta and 13 Jbeta primers. Sequencing used immunoSEQ multiplex PCR; TCRdb keeps in-frame clones, though not all of them. The sample has fewer than 130,000 clones, roughly 70% seen once. A remark on this clone: Antigen unknown.

This TCR derives from a middle-aged man in good health and CMV-seropositive. Specimen: PBMCs. This chain joins TRBV6-5 and TRBJ2-7; 10 nucleotides match TRBD1. DNA for the CDR3: TGTGCCAGCAGTTCATCCGGGACAGGGGACGAGCAGTACTTC. Amino acid sequence: CASSSSGTGDEQYF.